Each of the 30 T cell receptor beta chains below was sequenced from the same sample in a study of CD8 T cells in Susac syndrome. RNA in amounts of about 0.5 to 1 ug was reverse transcribed with random hexamers. TCRdb analysed the immunoSEQ multiplex PCR reads with MiXCR anew, one entry per CDR3 protein. The repertoire holds around 190,000 distinct CDR3 sequences, with under 95% as singletons. Sequenced material: CD4+ T cells from PBMCs. Receptors were obtained from a human donor with Susac syndrome.

V gene TRBV18 combines with J gene TRBJ1-2, with D unclear. The length of the CDR3 is 12 residues. Germline V lookup: CDR1 KGHSH, CDR2 LQKENI. V shed 1 base and J shed 8 bases, with 8 bases lying between them. The CDR3 is CASSPHYEGYTF. CDR3 in DNA: TGTGCCAGCTCACCACATTACGAAGGCTACACCTTC.

The chain joins TRBV20-1 to TRBJ2-1; 12 positions match TRBD2. There are 19 residues in the CDR3. V shed 0 bases and J 7 bases; nucleotides not matched to a gene: 16. Germline values: CDR1 DFQATT, CDR2 SNEGSKA (reference sequence). The CDR3, as DNA: TGCAGTGCTAGAGATCTCGGCAGCCTACTAGCGGGGGGCCTGAATGAGCAGTTCTTC. Translated, it gives CSARDLGSLLAGGLNEQFF.

The genes are TRBV6-4 and TRBJ2-1; 9 bases line up with TRBD2. The germline CDR1 and CDR2 sequences are MRHNA and SNTAGT. Germline trimming cut 5 bases from V and 7 bases from J; bases unmatched to any gene: 9. The CDR3 extends over 15 amino acids. Written as DNA, the CDR3 is TGTGCCAGCAGTCTTCCGGGACTAGCTTTTAATGAGCAGTTCTTC. It specifies CASSLPGLAFNEQFF.

The chain couples TRBV30 to TRBJ1-2, with TRBD1 as a possible D gene (6 bases). The germline V gene encodes CDR1 GTSNPN and CDR2 SVGIG (reference sequence). The V gene lost 2 bases and the J gene lost 2 bases, with 9 bases spanning the gap. CDR3 size: 13 residues. CDR3 in DNA: TGTGCCTGGAGTTTAGGGGGAAACTATGGCTACACCTTC. Protein: CAWSLGGNYGYTF. The entire variable domain, with the rest obtained from reference TRBV30 and TRBJ1-2, is as follows: SQTIHQWPATLVQPVGSPLSLECTVEGTSNPNLYWYRQAAGRGLQLLFYSVGIGQISSEVPQNLSASRPQDRQFILSSKKLLLSDSGFYLCAWSLGGNYGYTFGSGTRLTVV.

This clonotype was seen once. The J gene is TRBJ1-2, the V gene TRBV29-1; unclear D gene. The germline V and J ends were trimmed by 7 bases and 3 bases, with 9 bases remaining between them. The CDR3 extends over 11 amino acids. The germline V gene has CDR1 SQVTM and CDR2 ANQGSEA. In DNA form, the CDR3 reads TGCAGCGACTCCGGGGACTATGGCTACACCTTC. Translated: CSDSGDYGYTF. Full variable domain (outside the CDR3, taken from reference TRBV29-1 and TRBJ1-2): SAVISQKPSRDICQRGTSLTIQCQVDSQVTMMFWYRQQPGQSLTLIATANQGSEATYESGFVIDKFPISRPNLTFSTLTVSNMSPEDSSIYLCSDSGDYGYTFGSGTRLTVV.

J is TRBJ1-2 and V is TRBV5-4; D remains ambiguous. This CDR3 has 14 residues. Trimming took 0 bases from V and 4 from J, leaving 10 bases between them. Germline V gives CDR1 SGHNT, CDR2 YYREEE (reference sequence). CDR3 coding DNA: TGTGCCAGCAGCTTGGATGGGAGACCCTATGGCTACACCTTC. Protein sequence: CASSLDGRPYGYTF.

As regards this clonotype: A junction end diverges from the germline sequence, so it may reflect a read error. The chain employs TRBV29-1 and TRBJ2-5; 12 bases match TRBD1. There are 12 residues in the CDR3. Germline V gene data show CDR1 as SQVTM and CDR2 as ANQGSEA. In nucleotides, the CDR3 is TGCAGCGTGTCGGGACAGGGGGCTTCCGCGGACTTC. Translation gives CSVSGQGASADF.

The count of this clonotype is one. The rearrangement joins TRBV5-4 to TRBJ2-2; D is unclear. With 4 bases removed from V and 0 bases from J, the gap between germline ends came to 10 bases. The CDR3 has 15 residues. Germline V gene data show CDR1 as SGHNT and CDR2 as YYREEE (reference sequence). CDR3 sequence reads: CASSSEVANTGELFF. The CDR3 DNA follows: TGTGCCAGCAGCAGTGAAGTGGCGAACACCGGGGAGCTGTTTTTT.

The rearrangement links TRBV3-1 to TRBJ2-2; 8 bases agree with TRBD2. J was trimmed by 2 bases and V by 6 bases; bases with no gene match: 5. Germline values: CDR1 LGHDT, CDR2 YNNKEL (reference sequence). This CDR3 spans 15 amino acids. CDR3 region: CASSRAGVNTGELFF. The CDR3, as DNA: TGTGCCAGCAGTCGAGCGGGGGTCAACACCGGGGAGCTGTTTTTT.

The CDR3 region is CSAEGDNQPQHF. CDR3 sequence (DNA): TGCAGTGCTGAGGGGGACAATCAGCCCCAGCATTTT. The chain links TRBV20-1 to TRBJ1-5; possible D gene TRBD1, 6 bases. The germline V gene has CDR1 DFQATT and CDR2 SNEGSKA (reference sequence). CDR3 size: 12 residues. Between the trimmed V and J ends, which lost 5 bases and 3 bases, there was a span of 8 bases.

The chain is built from TRBV15 and TRBJ1-2, with D uncertain. CDR3 length equals 14 residues. Per the germline V gene, CDR1 is LNHNV and CDR2 is YYDKDF (reference sequence). V was clipped by 6 bases and J by 0 bases, with 11 bases between them. CDR3 amino acids: CATRVTPSNYGYTF. The CDR3 nucleotides are TGTGCCACCAGGGTCACCCCTTCTAACTATGGCTACACCTTC.

This chain connects TRBV11-2 to TRBJ2-6; D is perhaps TRBD1 or TRBD2 (5 bases each). This CDR3 comprises 14 residues. The V gene's germline CDR1 is SGHAT and CDR2 FQNNGV. V dropped 3 bases and J dropped 4 bases, with 7 bases sitting between them. This CDR3 is CASSFRGGANVLTF. CDR3 nucleotides: TGTGCCAGCAGCTTTCGGGGCGGGGCCAACGTCCTGACTTTC.

This chain connects TRBV10-3 to TRBJ1-1, with D hard to call. Germline V CDR1 and CDR2: ENHRY, SYGVKD. V shed 3 bases and J shed 1 base, with 6 bases lying between them. The CDR3 runs 13 residues. CDR3 region: CAISETQNTEAFF. CDR3 in DNA: TGTGCCATCAGTGAAACACAGAACACTGAAGCTTTCTTT.

The rearrangement joins TRBV7-2 to TRBJ1-4, with D possibly matching TRBD1 (5 bases). V gave up 5 bases and J gave up 3 bases, with 13 bases separating them. The germline CDR1 and CDR2 sequences are SGHTA and FQGNSA. This CDR3 has 15 amino acids. CDR3 loop: CASSPHRLPNEKLFF. Here the CDR3 DNA reads TGTGCCAGCAGCCCACACAGGCTCCCTAATGAAAAACTGTTTTTT.

J is TRBJ2-1 and V is TRBV3-1; D is ambiguous. This CDR3 region has 13 residues. The ends were cut back, 3 bases at V and 8 bases at J, with 11 bases in the middle. Germline V CDR1 and CDR2: LGHDT, YNNKEL (reference sequence). In DNA, the CDR3 is TGTGCCAGCAGCCACCTAGGGTGGTATGAGCAGTTCTTC. It codes for CASSHLGWYEQFF.

The genes are TRBV7-9 and TRBJ1-1; D is possibly TRBD1 (5 bases). Per the germline V gene, CDR1 is SEHNR and CDR2 is FQNEAQ (reference sequence). The V gene lost 8 bases and the J gene lost 5 bases, with 15 bases spanning the gap. This CDR3 comprises 13 residues. CDR3 bases: TGTGCCAGCGAGGACCAGTGGGGGACTGAAGCTTTCTTT. Its protein product is CASEDQWGTEAFF.

This rearrangement joins TRBV19 to TRBJ1-2, with a possible D match to TRBD1 (6 bases). V lost 6 bases to trimming and J lost 4 bases, with 12 bases between them. The CDR3 is 13 residues long. The germline V gene has CDR1 LNHDA and CDR2 SQIVND (reference sequence). CDR3 nucleotides: TGTGCCAGTAGCCGTGACAGGAGCTATGGCTACACCTTC. Its protein is CASSRDRSYGYTF.

The chain couples TRBV6-6 to TRBJ2-5, with D possibly being TRBD1 (5 bases). The germline V gene has CDR1 MNHNY and CDR2 SVGAGI (reference sequence). This CDR3 comprises 13 residues. V dropped 6 bases and J dropped 2 bases, with 10 bases sitting between them. CDR3 coding DNA: TGTGCCAGCAGAACCAAGGGGCAAGAGACCCAGTACTTC. Amino acid sequence: CASRTKGQETQYF.

The chain combines TRBV7-7 with TRBJ2-5; 9 bases agree with TRBD2. The length of the CDR3 is 15 residues. The V gene's germline CDR1 is SSHAT and CDR2 FNYEAQ (reference sequence). The junction had 7 bases not matched to a gene; V was cut back by 3 bases and J by 5 bases. In nucleotides, the CDR3 is TGTGCCAGCAGCTTCATAGCGGGGGCCTTGGAGACCCAGTACTTC. Translating gives CASSFIAGALETQYF.

This clonotype was observed once. The CDR3 loop reads CASSFGGSTEAFF. Written as DNA, the CDR3 is TGTGCCAGCAGCTTCGGGGGGAGCACTGAAGCTTTCTTT. The chain joins TRBV7-2 to TRBJ1-1; tentative D call: TRBD1 (5 bases). CDR1 is SGHTA, CDR2 FQGNSA, per germline. V lost 3 bases to trimming and J lost 4 bases, with 9 bases between them. The CDR3 runs 13 residues.

This sequence joins TRBV14 and TRBJ2-1; 8 bases match TRBD1. Germline trimming cut 5 bases from V and 7 bases from J; bases unmatched to any gene: 13. The CDR3 sequence is 16 residues long. Looked up from germline, CDR1 is SGHDN and CDR2 is FVKESK. The CDR3 spells CASSKGPQGARNEQFF. The CDR3 nucleotides are TGTGCCAGCAGCAAAGGGCCGCAGGGGGCGAGGAATGAGCAGTTCTTC.

The CDR3 nucleotides read TGCGCCAGCAGCGCCTTTAGCGCAGATACGCAGTATTTT. As protein: CASSAFSADTQYF. V usage is TRBV5-1 and J usage is TRBJ2-3; the D gene is possibly TRBD2 (5 bases). Trimming cost V 4 bases and J 4 bases, with 10 bases left between them. Germline CDR1 is SGHRS and CDR2 is YFSETQ. This CDR3 is 13 amino acids long.

The chain employs TRBV12-3 or TRBV12-4 and TRBJ2-5; possibly TRBD1 or TRBD2 for D (6 bases each). CDR3 length: 15 residues. V dropped 5 bases and J dropped 0 bases, with 13 bases sitting between them. In DNA form, the CDR3 reads TGTGCCAGCAGTCCGGGGGCCTTATACCAAGAGACCCAGTACTTC. The encoded protein is CASSPGALYQETQYF.

The genes are TRBV9 and TRBJ1-2, with TRBD1 as a possible D gene (5 bases). Germline-derived CDR1 and CDR2 are SGDLS and YYNGEE. The CDR3 runs to 15 residues. V lost 0 bases, J lost 5 bases, and 14 bases lay in between. The CDR3: CASSVESFGAYGYTF. For the CDR3, the DNA is TGTGCCAGCAGCGTAGAGAGTTTCGGGGCTTATGGCTACACCTTC.

This clonotype was counted once. This chain uses TRBV9 with TRBJ2-5; 11 bases match TRBD2. J lost 2 bases, V lost 4 bases, and 13 bases had no gene match. Germline assignment: CDR1 SGDLS and CDR2 YYNGEE. The CDR3 is 18 residues long. CDR3 nucleotide sequence: TGTGCCAGCAGCCCGCATAGCGGGGGGGCACGAAGGCAAGAGACCCAGTACTTC. Translating it yields CASSPHSGGARRQETQYF.

This chain joins TRBV15 and TRBJ1-6; the D is unclear. The V and J ends lost 0 bases and 5 bases respectively, with 5 bases between them. The CDR3 loop spans 14 amino acids. Germline CDR1 and CDR2: LNHNV and YYDKDF (reference sequence). In DNA form, the CDR3 reads TGTGCCACCAGCAGAGATATAGATAATTCACCCCTCCACTTT. This translates into CATSRDIDNSPLHF.

CDR3 sequence (DNA): TGTGCCAGCAGCCAAAACAGGGGAGGAGCACGAAAACTGTTTTTT. Amino acids: CASSQNRGGARKLFF. The V call is TRBV6-5, the J call TRBJ1-4; 7 bases align to TRBD1. Trimming removed 6 bases from V and 10 bases from J; junction bases left unmatched: 14. The CDR3 covers 15 residues. Per the germline V gene, CDR1 is MNHEY and CDR2 is SVGAGI.

The rearrangement uses TRBV19 and TRBJ2-3, with 7 bases aligning to TRBD2. V lost 8 bases and J lost 2; bases outside the gene matches: 7. Germline loops: CDR1 LNHDA, CDR2 SQIVND (reference sequence). This CDR3 contains 14 residues. The CDR3: CASRTSTTTDTQYF. The DNA of the CDR3 is TGTGCCAGTCGGACTAGTACAACCACAGATACGCAGTATTTT.

This chain joins TRBV15 and TRBJ2-7, with 9 bases matching TRBD2. The CDR3 is made up of 14 amino acids. V dropped 7 bases and J dropped 6; count of bases not matched to a gene: 10. Per the germline V gene, CDR1 is LNHNV and CDR2 is YYDKDF (reference sequence). CDR3 loop: CATTSARGGSEQYF. DNA of the CDR3: TGTGCCACCACCTCCGCGCGGGGGGGAAGCGAGCAGTACTTC.

The chain links TRBV5-1 to TRBJ2-1; D might be TRBD2 (5 bases). The CDR3 spans 14 residues. Trimming stripped 0 bases from V and 10 bases from J, with 14 bases between. Per germline, CDR1 SGHRS and CDR2 YFSETQ. The CDR3 bases are TGCGCCAGCAGCTTGGCCCTCGGAAGCGGAGAGCAGTTCTTC. Protein sequence: CASSLALGSGEQFF.